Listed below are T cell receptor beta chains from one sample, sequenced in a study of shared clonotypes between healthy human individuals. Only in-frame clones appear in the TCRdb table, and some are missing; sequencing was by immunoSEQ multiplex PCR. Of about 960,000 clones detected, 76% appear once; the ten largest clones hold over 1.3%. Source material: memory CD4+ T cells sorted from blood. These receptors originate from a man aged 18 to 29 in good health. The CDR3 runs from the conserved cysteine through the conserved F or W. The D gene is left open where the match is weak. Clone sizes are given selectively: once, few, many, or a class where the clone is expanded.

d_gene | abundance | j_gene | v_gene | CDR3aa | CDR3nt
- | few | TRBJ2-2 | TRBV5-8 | CASSPWSSNTGELFF | TGTGCCAGCAGCCCGTGGTCCTCGAACACCGGGGAGCTGTTTTTT
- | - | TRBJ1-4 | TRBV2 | CASSDPGRFATNEKLFF | TGTGCCAGCAGTGACCCCGGACGGTTTGCAACTAATGAAAAACTGTTTTTT
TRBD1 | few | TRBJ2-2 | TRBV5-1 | CASSLGTGVTGELFF | TGCGCCAGCAGCTTGGGGACAGGGGTAACCGGGGAGCTGTTTTTT
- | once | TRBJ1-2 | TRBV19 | CASSIDRQYGYTF | TGTGCCAGTAGTATAGATCGCCAGTATGGCTACACCTTC
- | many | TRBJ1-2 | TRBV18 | CASSPGAVYGYTF | TGTGCCAGCTCGCCTGGGGCAGTCTATGGCTACACCTTC
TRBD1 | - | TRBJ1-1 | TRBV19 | CASSRNLRGKDTEAFF | TGTGCCAGTAGTCGAAATCTCAGGGGGAAAGACACTGAAGCTTTCTTT
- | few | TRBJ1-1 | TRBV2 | CASSPQGYTEAFF | TGTGCCAGCAGTCCACAGGGTTACACTGAAGCTTTCTTT
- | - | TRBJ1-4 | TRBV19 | CASSPGTWNEKLFF | TGTGCCAGTAGTCCCGGGACATGGAATGAAAAACTGTTTTTT
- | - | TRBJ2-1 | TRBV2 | CASSVANEQFF | TGTGCCAGCAGTGTTGCCAATGAGCAGTTCTTC
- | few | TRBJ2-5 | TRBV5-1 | CASSFQTRETQYF | TGCGCCAGCAGCTTTCAGACGCGGGAGACCCAGTACTTC
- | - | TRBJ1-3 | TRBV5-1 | CASSLESGSGNTIYF | TGCGCCAGCAGCTTGGAGTCAGGGTCGGGAAACACCATATATTTT
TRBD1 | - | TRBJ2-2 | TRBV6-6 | CASRRTGNTGELFF | TGTGCCAGCAGGAGGACAGGGAACACCGGGGAGCTGTTTTTT
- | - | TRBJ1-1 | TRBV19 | CASFVDTEAFF | TGTGCCAGTTTTGTAGACACTGAAGCTTTCTTT
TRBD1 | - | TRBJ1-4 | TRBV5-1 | CASSRRTGNEKLFF | TGCGCCAGCAGCCGACGGACAGGGAATGAAAAACTGTTTTTT
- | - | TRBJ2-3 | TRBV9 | CASSVGGGANTQYF | TGTGCCAGCAGCGTAGGAGGGGGGGCAAATACGCAGTATTTT
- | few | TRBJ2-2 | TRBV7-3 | CASSLGETGELFF | TGTGCCAGCAGCTTGGGGGAAACCGGGGAGCTGTTTTTT
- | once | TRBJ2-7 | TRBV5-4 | CASSLGQGPYEQYF | TGTGCCAGCAGCTTGGGTCAGGGTCCCTACGAGCAGTACTTC
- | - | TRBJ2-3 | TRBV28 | CASSFRATRGTDTQYF | TGTGCCAGCAGTTTTCGGGCTACTCGGGGCACAGATACGCAGTATTTT
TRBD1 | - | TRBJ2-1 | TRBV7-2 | CASSLGQGRINEQFF | TGTGCCAGCAGCTTAGGACAGGGGAGAATAAATGAGCAGTTCTTC
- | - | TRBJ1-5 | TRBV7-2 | CASSFGGTIQNQPQHF | TGTGCCAGCAGCTTCGGAGGGACTATTCAAAATCAGCCCCAGCATTTT
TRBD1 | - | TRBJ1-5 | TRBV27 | CASSEAGQGTSNQPQHF | TGTGCCAGCAGTGAAGCGGGACAGGGGACGAGCAATCAGCCCCAGCATTTT
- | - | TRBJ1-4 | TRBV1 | CTSSQDRVEKLFF | TGCACCAGCAGCCAGGACAGGGTTGAAAAACTGTTTTTT
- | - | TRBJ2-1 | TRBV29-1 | CSVESSQGQFF | TGCAGCGTTGAATCCTCCCAGGGGCAGTTCTTC
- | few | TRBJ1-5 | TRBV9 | CASSPTGYSNQPQHF | TGTGCCAGCAGCCCGACAGGCTATAGCAATCAGCCCCAGCATTTT
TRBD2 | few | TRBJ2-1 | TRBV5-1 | CASSLAGASGSYNEQFF | TGCGCCAGCAGCTTGGCCGGAGCTAGCGGATCCTACAATGAGCAGTTCTTC
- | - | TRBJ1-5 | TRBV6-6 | CASSSPPPGEPQHF | TGTGCCAGCAGTTCCCCTCCCCCGGGCGAGCCCCAGCATTTT
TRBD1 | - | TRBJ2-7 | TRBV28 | CASSLRDRGYEQYF | TGTGCCAGCAGTCTCCGGGACAGGGGCTACGAGCAGTACTTC
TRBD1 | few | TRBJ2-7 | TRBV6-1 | CASIRDSSSYEQYF | TGTGCCAGCATCCGGGACAGTTCATCCTACGAGCAGTACTTC
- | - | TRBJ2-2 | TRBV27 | CASSLSGRGLVTGELFF | TGTGCCAGCAGTTTATCTGGGAGGGGGCTGGTCACCGGGGAGCTGTTTTTT
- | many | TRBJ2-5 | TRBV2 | CASSVSPPGRSQETQYF | TGTGCCAGCAGTGTATCGCCCCCGGGACGAAGTCAAGAGACCCAGTACTTC
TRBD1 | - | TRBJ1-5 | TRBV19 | CASSPDRSNQPQHF | TGTGCCAGTAGTCCGGACAGGAGCAATCAGCCCCAGCATTTT
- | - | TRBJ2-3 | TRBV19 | CASRDRGRTDTQYF | TGTGCCAGTCGCGATCGGGGCCGCACAGATACGCAGTATTTT
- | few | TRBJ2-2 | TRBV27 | CASGRGYTGELFF | TGTGCCAGTGGACGAGGATACACCGGGGAGCTGTTTTTT
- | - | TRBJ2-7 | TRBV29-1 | CSVVVTVNEQYF | TGCAGCGTTGTTGTGACAGTGAATGAGCAGTACTTC
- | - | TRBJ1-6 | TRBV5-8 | CASSLAGFYNSPLHF | TGTGCCAGCAGCTTGGCAGGGTTCTATAATTCACCCCTCCACTTT
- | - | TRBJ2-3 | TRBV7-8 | CASSLGDTDTQYF | TGTGCCAGCAGCTTAGGGGACACCGATACGCAGTATTTT
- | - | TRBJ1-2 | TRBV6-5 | CASSYSMTGPYGYTF | TGTGCCAGCAGTTACTCTATGACAGGTCCCTATGGCTACACCTTC
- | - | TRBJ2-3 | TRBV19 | CASSRGGGAATDTQYF | TGTGCCAGTAGTCGGGGAGGAGGGGCAGCCACAGATACGCAGTATTTT
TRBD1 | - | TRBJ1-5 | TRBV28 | CASRGDAWTGTNQPQHF | TGTGCCAGCAGGGGGGACGCTTGGACAGGGACAAATCAGCCCCAGCATTTT
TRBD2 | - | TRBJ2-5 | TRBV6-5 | CASSPLAGLQETQYF | TGTGCCAGCAGCCCCCTAGCGGGCCTCCAAGAGACCCAGTACTTC
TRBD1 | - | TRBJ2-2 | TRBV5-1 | CASSIQGSGELFF | TGCGCCAGCAGCATACAGGGGTCCGGGGAGCTGTTTTTT
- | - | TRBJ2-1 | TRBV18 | CASSPGVNEQFF | TGTGCCAGCTCCCCCGGGGTCAATGAGCAGTTCTTC
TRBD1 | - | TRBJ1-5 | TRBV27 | CASSSGQGRNQPQHF | TGTGCCAGCAGCTCCGGACAGGGGCGCAATCAGCCCCAGCATTTT
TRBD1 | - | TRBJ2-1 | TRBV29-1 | CSVGLGGRYNEQFF | TGCAGCGTTGGTTTAGGGGGCCGGTACAATGAGCAGTTCTTC
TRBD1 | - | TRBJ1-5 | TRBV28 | CASSFAGGAKQPQHF | TGTGCCAGCAGTTTCGCAGGGGGCGCGAAGCAGCCCCAGCATTTT